The rows below give T cell receptor beta chains drawn from one sample of a study of cytomegalovirus exposure and HLA in healthy donors. Only in-frame clones appear in the TCRdb table, and some are missing; sequencing was by immunoSEQ multiplex PCR. The sample lists fewer than 250,000 clones, about three quarters seen once, with less than 2% in the top ten. Sequences were obtained from PBMCs. The receptor source for this set is a male donor in good health and CMV-seronegative. CDR3s include the opening cysteine and the closing phenylalanine or tryptophan. A D gene is named only where the DNA matches it firmly. Size is omitted from some rows. Given values are once, few, many or a class for expanded clones.

V gene	D gene	clone size	J gene	CDR3 DNA	CDR3 protein
TRBV7-9	TRBD1	-	TRBJ1-1	TGTGCCAGCAGCTCGGTCACAGGGGGGAACACTGAAGCTTTCTTT	CASSSVTGGNTEAFF
TRBV4-3	TRBD2	few	TRBJ2-6	TGCGCCAGCAGCCAAGATATCGTATTCGGGGAGGGGTCTGGGGCCAACGTCCTGACTTTC	CASSQDIVFGEGSGANVLTF
TRBV15	-	-	TRBJ1-2	TGTGCCACCAGCAGCGGGGGGTTTGGGCAGGGGTACTATGGCTACACCTTC	CATSSGGFGQGYYGYTF
TRBV28	TRBD1	few	TRBJ2-7	TGTGCCAGCAGGACAGGGTTCTACGAGCAGTACTTC	CASRTGFYEQYF
TRBV4-3	-	once	TRBJ1-1	TGCGCCAGCAGCCAAGGCGAGTGGGGGGACACTGAAGCTTTCTTT	CASSQGEWGDTEAFF
TRBV27	-	once	TRBJ1-1	TGTGCCAGCAGTTATGGCTCCGGCGGGAGGACTGAAGCTTTCTTT	CASSYGSGGRTEAFF
TRBV5-1	TRBD1	-	TRBJ2-5	TGCGCCAGCAGCTTGGGGGCAGACAGGGATCGGGAGACCCAGTACTTC	CASSLGADRDRETQYF
TRBV5-1	-	-	TRBJ1-1	TGCGCCAGCAGCCCAGGGCTCGGGGGGCGCAAAATGAACACTGAAGCTTTCTTT	CASSPGLGGRKMNTEAFF
TRBV5-6	TRBD2	few	TRBJ2-1	TGTGCCAGCAGCTTGGATAGCGGGAGGCTCTACAATGAGCAGTTCTTC	CASSLDSGRLYNEQFF
TRBV11-3	-	-	TRBJ2-1	TGTGCCAGCAGCTTGAGAGGGACATCCTACAATGAGCAGTTCTTC	CASSLRGTSYNEQFF
TRBV6-5	TRBD1	-	TRBJ1-2	TGTGCCAGCAGTCATACAGGGGGCGGCTATGGCTACACCTTC	CASSHTGGGYGYTF
TRBV4-2	-	-	TRBJ1-1	TGTGCCAGCAGCCAAGAGGCAACGAACACTGAAGCTTTCTTT	CASSQEATNTEAFF
TRBV9	-	few	TRBJ2-1	TGTGCCAGCAGCGCGCCGGGACACCCCTACAATGAGCAGTTCTTC	CASSAPGHPYNEQFF
TRBV21-1	-	-	TRBJ2-7	TGTGCCAGCAGCATCGTTGATAGCGGGAGGGCTTCCTACGAGCAGTACTTC	CASSIVDSGRASYEQYF
TRBV4-2	TRBD2	-	TRBJ2-1	TGTGCCAGCAGCCATTCTAGCGGGAGTTACAATGAGCAGTTCTTC	CASSHSSGSYNEQFF
TRBV6-4	TRBD1	few	TRBJ1-4	TGTGCCAGCAGGCTCGGGACAGGGGAAGACGAAAAACTGTTTTTT	CASRLGTGEDEKLFF
TRBV18	TRBD1	-	TRBJ1-2	TGTGCCAGCTCACCATTGGGACAGGGGGCGCCTACTTATGGCTACACCTTC	CASSPLGQGAPTYGYTF
TRBV6-5	-	-	TRBJ2-7	TGTGCCTGTTCCATGACAGAAACCTACGAGCAGTACTTC	CACSMTETYEQYF
TRBV29-1	-	-	TRBJ2-5	TGCAGCGTTGAAGCCGGGGGACAGGCGGGGGGGGAGACCCAGTACTTC	CSVEAGGQAGGETQYF
TRBV7-6	-	-	TRBJ2-7	TGTGCCAGCAGCTTAGGAGGGAACAGGGTGTCCTACGAGCAGTACTTC	CASSLGGNRVSYEQYF
TRBV6-1	-	-	TRBJ2-7	TGTGCCAGCAGTGAACGGCCACTAGGTTCCTACGAGCAGTACTTC	CASSERPLGSYEQYF
TRBV5-4	TRBD1	-	TRBJ2-7	TGTGCCAGCAGCCTCGGGACAGTCTACGAGCAGTACTTC	CASSLGTVYEQYF
TRBV6-4	-	-	TRBJ1-5	TGTGCCAGCAGCGGTGGGGCAGATCAGCCCCAGCATTTT	CASSGGADQPQHF
TRBV27	-	-	TRBJ1-1	TGTGCCAGCAGTTTAGGCCGGGGGGGAGGAACTGAAGCTTTCTTT	CASSLGRGGGTEAFF
TRBV4-3	-	-	TRBJ1-2	TGCGCCAGCAGCCAAGATGCCGATTTGACAGCTAACTATGGCTACACCTTC	CASSQDADLTANYGYTF
TRBV28	TRBD1	once	TRBJ1-6	TGTGCCAGCAGCAACCGGGCAGGGGGGAGAGGTAATTCACCCCTCCACTTT	CASSNRAGGRGNSPLHF
TRBV7-7	-	-	TRBJ2-7	TGTGCCAGCAGCTTAGAGAGTGGCTACGAGCAGTACTTC	CASSLESGYEQYF
TRBV9	-	once	TRBJ2-2	TGTGCCAGCAGCGTAGGTGGAGGGGTCACCGGGGAGCTGTTTTTT	CASSVGGGVTGELFF
TRBV9	-	once	TRBJ2-1	TGTGCCAGCAGCGTAGTTATAGAGGGTGAGCAGTTCTTC	CASSVVIEGEQFF
TRBV5-4	-	-	TRBJ2-1	TGTGCCAGCAGCTTGGGAGGGGAGGATGAGCAGTTCTTC	CASSLGGEDEQFF
TRBV2	-	-	TRBJ2-7	TGTGCCAGCGGGGGGACAGACAGGTACGAGCAGTACTTC	CASGGTDRYEQYF
TRBV6-6	-	few	TRBJ1-3	TGTGCCAGCGCCGGGGGAGGTGGAAACACCATATATTTT	CASAGGGGNTIYF
TRBV28	-	-	TRBJ2-6	TGTGCCAGCAGTCTTTCTGGGGCCAACGTCCTGACTTTC	CASSLSGANVLTF
TRBV19	TRBD2	-	TRBJ2-5	TGTGCCAGTAGTATATTAGCGGGGGAGCTTCAAGAGACCCAGTACTTC	CASSILAGELQETQYF
TRBV5-6	-	-	TRBJ2-5	TGTGCCAGCAGCTTGCGGCAGGGGGGAGAGACCCAGTACTTC	CASSLRQGGETQYF
TRBV27	-	-	TRBJ1-1	TGTGCCAGCAGGGAGGGCGGGGGCCCTGAAGCTTTCTTT	CASREGGGPEAFF
TRBV28	TRBD2	-	TRBJ2-1	TGTGCCAGCAGCCGAGGGGAGGGGAATGAGCAGTTCTTC	CASSRGEGNEQFF
TRBV28	-	few	TRBJ1-1	TGTGCCAGCACCCTAACAGGGTCAACTGAAGCTTTCTTT	CASTLTGSTEAFF
TRBV28	TRBD1	-	TRBJ1-6	TGTGCCAGCAGAAGGACAGGAGGGCATTCACCCCTCCACTTT	CASRRTGGHSPLHF
TRBV30	TRBD1	-	TRBJ2-7	TGTGCCTGGAGTGTACAGGGGGAGGCGCAGTACTTC	CAWSVQGEAQYF
TRBV2	-	-	TRBJ1-2	TGTGCCAGCAGTGGGGCGGGGCAGGACTATGGCTACACCTTC	CASSGAGQDYGYTF
TRBV19	-	few	TRBJ1-4	TGTGCCAGTAGTATAGATCATGGAGAATTGCGGGAAAAACTGTTTTTT	CASSIDHGELREKLFF
TRBV19	-	few	TRBJ2-2	TGTGCCACCCGACAGTCCGACACCGGGGAGCTGTTTTTT	CATRQSDTGELFF
TRBV5-5	TRBD2	-	TRBJ2-7	TGTGCCAGCAGCGGCTCACTAGCGGGGAGTCGAGGCGAGCAGTACTTC	CASSGSLAGSRGEQYF
TRBV7-8	TRBD2	-	TRBJ2-3	TGTGCCAGCAGCTTAGGACTAGCGACAGATACGCAGTATTTT	CASSLGLATDTQYF